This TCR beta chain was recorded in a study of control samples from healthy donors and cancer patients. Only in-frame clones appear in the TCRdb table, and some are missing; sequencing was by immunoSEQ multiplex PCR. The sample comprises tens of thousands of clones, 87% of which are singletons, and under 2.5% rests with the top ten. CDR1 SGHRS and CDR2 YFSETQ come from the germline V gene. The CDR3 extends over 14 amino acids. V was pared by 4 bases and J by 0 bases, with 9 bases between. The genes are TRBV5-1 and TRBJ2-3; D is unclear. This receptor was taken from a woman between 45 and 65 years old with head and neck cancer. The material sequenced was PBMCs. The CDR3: CASSPGDSTDTQYF. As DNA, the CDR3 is TGCGCCAGCAGCCCCGGAGACAGCACAGATACGCAGTATTTT.